This T cell receptor beta chain was recorded in a study of cytomegalovirus exposure and HLA in healthy donors. About the study: The 110 or so validation repertoires used a platform that matched the one used for the approximately 610 first-cohort repertoires, as a later analysis reported. Study findings and constraints: Subsequent analysis revealed that first-cohort TCR clusters tended to co-occur in the approximately 120 validation repertoires. In vitro data verified a few CMV-associated chains as specific for CMV antigens. Among TCR beta chains, those listed as cytomegalovirus-associated numbered over 150.

Comment on this clone: What it recognizes is unknown.

Only in-frame clones appear in the TCRdb table, and some are missing; sequencing was by immunoSEQ multiplex PCR. This sample has over 120,000 clones, with 87% found just once. Sample: PBMCs. The origin of this receptor is a man younger than 30 in good health and CMV-seropositive.

The CDR3: CSAWGTVDNEKLFF. The DNA of the CDR3 is TGCAGCGCTTGGGGGACAGTGGATAATGAAAAACTGTTTTTT. This chain joins TRBV29-1 and TRBJ1-4; 7 nucleotides align to TRBD1. V lost 7 bases, J lost 4 bases, and 9 bases stayed unmatched. The germline gives CDR1 SQVTM, CDR2 ANQGSEA. The CDR3 runs 14 residues.